Included here is one TCR beta chain sequence, with context. For the second PCR, which ran for about 7 to 12 cycles, a sample-barcoded 5' primer and a J-beta primer mix were used. TCRdb used MiXCR to reprocess the 5' RACE reads, holding one entry per CDR3 protein. In the table there are about 1 million distinct CDR3 sequences, 25% of which are singletons. V was shortened by 5 bases and J by 2 bases, with 15 bases between the two germline ends. This CDR3 contains 15 residues. Germline V gene data show CDR1 as SEHNR and CDR2 as FQNEAQ (reference sequence). The data were obtained in a study of blood T cells in healthy people across ages. Each sample yielded at least 6 micrograms of PBMC total RNA. This same sample was also taken into another study, of T cells of mothers and their children. That work contributes: Slightly higher, non-significant overlap characterized related mother-child pairs relative to unrelated pairs.

Sequencing was carried out using blood. This TCR was sampled from a girl under 10 years old in good health. The chain links TRBV7-9 to TRBJ2-5, with D perhaps TRBD1 or TRBD2 (6 bases each). For the CDR3, the DNA is TGTGCCAGCAGCCCACGGGGGCAGGAACAAGAGACCCAGTACTTC. Its protein product is CASSPRGQEQETQYF.